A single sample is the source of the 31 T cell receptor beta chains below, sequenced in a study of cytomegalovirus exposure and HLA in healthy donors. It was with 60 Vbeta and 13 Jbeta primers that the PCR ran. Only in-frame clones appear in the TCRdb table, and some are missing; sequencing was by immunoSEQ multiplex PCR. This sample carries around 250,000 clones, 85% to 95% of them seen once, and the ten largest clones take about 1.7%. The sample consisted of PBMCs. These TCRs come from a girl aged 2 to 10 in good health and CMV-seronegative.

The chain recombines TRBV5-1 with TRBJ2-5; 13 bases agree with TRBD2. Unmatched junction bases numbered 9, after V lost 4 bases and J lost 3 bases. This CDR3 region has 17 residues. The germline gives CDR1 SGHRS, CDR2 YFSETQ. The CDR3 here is CASSPSTSGRVEETQYF. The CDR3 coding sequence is TGCGCCAGCAGCCCCTCTACTAGCGGGAGGGTCGAAGAGACCCAGTACTTC. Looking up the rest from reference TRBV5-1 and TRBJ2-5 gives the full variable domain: KAGVTQTPRYLIKTRGQQVTLSCSPISGHRSVSWYQQTPGQGLQFLFEYFSETQRNKGNFPGRFSGRQFSNSRSEMNVSTLELGDSALYLCASSPSTSGRVEETQYFGPGTRLLVL.

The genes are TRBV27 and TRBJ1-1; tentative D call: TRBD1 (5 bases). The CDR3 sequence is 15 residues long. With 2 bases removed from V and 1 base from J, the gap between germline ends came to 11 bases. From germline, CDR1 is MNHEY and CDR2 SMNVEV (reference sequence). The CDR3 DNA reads TGTGCCAGCAGTTTACTGTTCCAGGGGAACACTGAAGCTTTCTTT. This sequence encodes CASSLLFQGNTEAFF.

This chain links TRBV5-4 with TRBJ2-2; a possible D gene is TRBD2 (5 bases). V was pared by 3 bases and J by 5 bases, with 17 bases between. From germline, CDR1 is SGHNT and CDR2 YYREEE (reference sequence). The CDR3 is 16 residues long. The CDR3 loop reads CASSYGPGSLTGELFF. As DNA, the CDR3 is TGTGCCAGCAGCTACGGACCGGGAAGTCTGACCGGGGAGCTGTTTTTT.

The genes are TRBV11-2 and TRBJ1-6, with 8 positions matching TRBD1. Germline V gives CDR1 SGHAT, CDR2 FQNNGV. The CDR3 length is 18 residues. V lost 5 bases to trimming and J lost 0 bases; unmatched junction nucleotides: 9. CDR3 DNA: TGTGCCAGCAGCCGGGACAGGCCCTCGAGCTCCTATAATTCACCCCTCCACTTT. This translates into CASSRDRPSSSYNSPLHF.

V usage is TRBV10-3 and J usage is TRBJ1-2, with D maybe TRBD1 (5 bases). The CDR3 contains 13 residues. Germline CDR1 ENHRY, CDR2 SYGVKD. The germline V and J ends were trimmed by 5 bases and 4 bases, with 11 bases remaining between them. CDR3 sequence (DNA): TGTGCCATCAGTACAGGACAAGTCTATGGCTACACCTTC. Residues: CAISTGQVYGYTF.

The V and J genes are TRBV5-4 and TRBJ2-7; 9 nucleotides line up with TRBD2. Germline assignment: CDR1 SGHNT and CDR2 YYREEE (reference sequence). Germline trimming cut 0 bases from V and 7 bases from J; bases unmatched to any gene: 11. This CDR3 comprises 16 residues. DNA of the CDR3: TGTGCCAGCAGCTTGGCCACCAGCGGGGGGTTTTCAGAGCAGTACTTC. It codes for CASSLATSGGFSEQYF.

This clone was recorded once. CDR3: CASSPQGGGDYYGYTF. CDR3 bases: TGCGCCAGCAGCCCTCAAGGCGGAGGGGACTACTATGGCTACACCTTC. The chain carries TRBV4-1 and TRBJ1-2; TRBD1 is a possible D gene (5 bases). The CDR3 is made up of 16 amino acids. V gave up 4 bases and J gave up 3 bases, with 18 bases separating them. The germline gives CDR1 MGHRA, CDR2 YSYEKL.

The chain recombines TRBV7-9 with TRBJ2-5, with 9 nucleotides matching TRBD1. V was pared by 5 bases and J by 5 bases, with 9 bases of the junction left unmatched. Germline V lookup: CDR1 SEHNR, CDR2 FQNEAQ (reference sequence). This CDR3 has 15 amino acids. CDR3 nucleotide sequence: TGTGCCAGCAGCCCCCAGGGACAGGGCGAGGAGACCCAGTACTTC. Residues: CASSPQGQGEETQYF.

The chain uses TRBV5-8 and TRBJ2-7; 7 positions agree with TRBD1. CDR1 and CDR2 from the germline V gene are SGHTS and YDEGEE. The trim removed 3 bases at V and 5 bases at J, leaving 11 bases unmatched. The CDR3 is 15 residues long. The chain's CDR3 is CASSSDDRDVNEQYF. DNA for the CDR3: TGTGCCAGCAGCTCTGACGACAGGGACGTCAACGAGCAGTACTTC. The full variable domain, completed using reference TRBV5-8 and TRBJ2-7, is EAGVTQSPTHLIKTRGQQATLRCSPISGHTSVYWYQQALGLGLQFLLWYDEGEERNRGNFPPRFSGRQFPNYSSELNVNALELEDSALYLCASSSDDRDVNEQYFGPGTRLTVT.

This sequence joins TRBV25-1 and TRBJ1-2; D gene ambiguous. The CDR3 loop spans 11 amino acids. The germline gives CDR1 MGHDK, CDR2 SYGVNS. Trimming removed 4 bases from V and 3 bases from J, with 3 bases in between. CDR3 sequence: CASSAHYGYTF. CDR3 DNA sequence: TGTGCCAGCAGTGCTCACTATGGCTACACCTTC.

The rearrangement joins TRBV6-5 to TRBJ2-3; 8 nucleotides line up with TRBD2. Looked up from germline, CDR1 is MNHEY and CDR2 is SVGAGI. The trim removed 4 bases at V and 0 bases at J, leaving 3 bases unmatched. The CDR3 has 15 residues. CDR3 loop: CASSSRTSSTDTQYF. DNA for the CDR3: TGTGCCAGCAGTTCCAGGACTAGCAGCACAGATACGCAGTATTTT.

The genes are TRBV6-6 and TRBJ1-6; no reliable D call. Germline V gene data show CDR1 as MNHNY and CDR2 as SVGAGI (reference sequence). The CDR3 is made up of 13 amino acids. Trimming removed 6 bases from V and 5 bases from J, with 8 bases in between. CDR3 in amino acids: CASSQNHNSPLHF. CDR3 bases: TGTGCCAGCAGCCAGAACCATAATTCACCCCTCCACTTT.

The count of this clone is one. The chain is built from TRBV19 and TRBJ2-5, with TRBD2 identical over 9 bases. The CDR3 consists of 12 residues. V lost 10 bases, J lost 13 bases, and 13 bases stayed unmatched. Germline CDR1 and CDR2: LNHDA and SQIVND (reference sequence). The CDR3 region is CATETSGRSLYF. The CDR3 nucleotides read TGTGCCACTGAGACTAGCGGTAGGAGTTTGTACTTC.

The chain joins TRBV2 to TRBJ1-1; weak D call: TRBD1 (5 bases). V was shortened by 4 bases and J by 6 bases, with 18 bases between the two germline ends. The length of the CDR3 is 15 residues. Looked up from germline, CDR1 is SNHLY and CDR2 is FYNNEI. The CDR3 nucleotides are TGTGCCAGCAGTGGCTCCCCGACAGTGGGCGCTGAAGCTTTCTTT. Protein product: CASSGSPTVGAEAFF. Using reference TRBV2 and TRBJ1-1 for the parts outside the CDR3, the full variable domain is EPEVTQTPSHQVTQMGQEVILRCVPISNHLYFYWYRQILGQKVEFLVSFYNNEISEKSEIFDDQFSVERPDGSNFTLKIRSTKLEDSAMYFCASSGSPTVGAEAFFGQGTRLTVV.

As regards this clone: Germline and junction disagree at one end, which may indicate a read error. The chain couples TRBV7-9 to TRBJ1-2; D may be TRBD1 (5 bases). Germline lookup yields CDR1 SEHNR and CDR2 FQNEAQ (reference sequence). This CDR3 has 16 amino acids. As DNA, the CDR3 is TGTTCCAGCAGCTTAGCACTCCCAGGGCCTAACTATGGCTACACCTTC. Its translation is CSSSLALPGPNYGYTF.

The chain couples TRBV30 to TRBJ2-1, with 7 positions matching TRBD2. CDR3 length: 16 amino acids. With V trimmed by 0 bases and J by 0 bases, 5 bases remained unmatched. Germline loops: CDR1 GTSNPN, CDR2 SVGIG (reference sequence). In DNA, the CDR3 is TGTGCCTGGAGTGTAGGCGGGAGCAGCTCCTACAATGAGCAGTTCTTC. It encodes CAWSVGGSSSYNEQFF. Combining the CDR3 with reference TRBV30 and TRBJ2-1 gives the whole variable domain SQTIHQWPATLVQPVGSPLSLECTVEGTSNPNLYWYRQAAGRGLQLLFYSVGIGQISSEVPQNLSASRPQDRQFILSSKKLLLSDSGFYLCAWSVGGSSSYNEQFFGPGTRLTVL.

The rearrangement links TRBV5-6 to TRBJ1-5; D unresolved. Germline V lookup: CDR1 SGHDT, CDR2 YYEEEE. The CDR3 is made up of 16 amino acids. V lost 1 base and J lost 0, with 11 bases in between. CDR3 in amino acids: CASSLHGEYSNQPQHF. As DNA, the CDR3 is TGTGCCAGCAGCTTGCACGGTGAGTATAGCAATCAGCCCCAGCATTTT.

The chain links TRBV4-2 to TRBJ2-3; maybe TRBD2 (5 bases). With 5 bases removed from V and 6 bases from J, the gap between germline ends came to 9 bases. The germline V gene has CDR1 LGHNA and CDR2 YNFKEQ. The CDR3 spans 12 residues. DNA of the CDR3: TGTGCCAGCAGCACCACTAGGGATACGCAGTATTTT. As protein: CASSTTRDTQYF.

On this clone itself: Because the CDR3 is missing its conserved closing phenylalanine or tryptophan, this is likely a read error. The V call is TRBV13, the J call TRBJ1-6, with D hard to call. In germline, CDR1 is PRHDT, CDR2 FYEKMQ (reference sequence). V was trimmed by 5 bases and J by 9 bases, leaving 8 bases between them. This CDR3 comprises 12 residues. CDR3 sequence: CASSRTGSPLHS. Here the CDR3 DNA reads TGTGCCAGCAGCCGAACGGGTTCACCCCTCCACTCT.

The chain's CDR3 is CASSQPLGAGGIYEQYF. As DNA, the CDR3 is TGTGCCAGCAGCCAGCCTCTAGGAGCGGGAGGGATATACGAGCAGTACTTC. The chain uses TRBV4-2 and TRBJ2-7; the match to TRBD2 covers 10 bases. Germline assignment: CDR1 LGHNA and CDR2 YNFKEQ. The CDR3 length is 17 residues. V trimming: 3 bases; J trimming: 4 bases; junction bases outside the gene matches: 12.

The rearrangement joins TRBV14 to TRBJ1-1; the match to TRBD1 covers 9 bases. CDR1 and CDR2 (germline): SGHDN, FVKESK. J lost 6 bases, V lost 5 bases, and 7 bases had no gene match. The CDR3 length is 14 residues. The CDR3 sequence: CASSEQGARAEAFF. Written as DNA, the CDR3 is TGTGCCAGCAGCGAACAGGGGGCGCGGGCTGAAGCTTTCTTT.

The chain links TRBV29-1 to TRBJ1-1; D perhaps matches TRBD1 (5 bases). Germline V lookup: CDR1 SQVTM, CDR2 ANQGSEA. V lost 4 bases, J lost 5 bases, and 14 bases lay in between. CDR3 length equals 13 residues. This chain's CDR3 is CSVGGVRGTEAFF. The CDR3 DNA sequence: TGCAGCGTTGGGGGGGTGCGGGGGACTGAAGCTTTCTTT.

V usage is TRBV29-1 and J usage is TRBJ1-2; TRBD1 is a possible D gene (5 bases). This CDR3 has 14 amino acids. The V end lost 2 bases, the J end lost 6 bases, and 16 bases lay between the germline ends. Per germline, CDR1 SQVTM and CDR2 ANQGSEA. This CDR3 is CSVERGPGGNGYTF. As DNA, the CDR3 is TGCAGCGTTGAAAGGGGCCCCGGGGGAAATGGCTACACCTTC.

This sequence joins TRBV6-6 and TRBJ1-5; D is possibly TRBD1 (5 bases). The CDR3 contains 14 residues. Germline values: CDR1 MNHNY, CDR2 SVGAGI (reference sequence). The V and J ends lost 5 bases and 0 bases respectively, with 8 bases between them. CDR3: CASSGADSNQPQHF. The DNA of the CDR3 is TGTGCCAGCAGTGGGGCAGATAGCAATCAGCCCCAGCATTTT.

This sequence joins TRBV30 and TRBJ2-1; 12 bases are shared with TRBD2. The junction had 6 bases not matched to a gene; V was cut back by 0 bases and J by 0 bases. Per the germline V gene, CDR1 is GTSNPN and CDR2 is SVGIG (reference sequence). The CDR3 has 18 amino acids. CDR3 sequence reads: CAWSVSRTSGDSYNEQFF. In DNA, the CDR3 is TGTGCCTGGAGTGTAAGTCGGACTAGCGGGGACTCCTACAATGAGCAGTTCTTC.

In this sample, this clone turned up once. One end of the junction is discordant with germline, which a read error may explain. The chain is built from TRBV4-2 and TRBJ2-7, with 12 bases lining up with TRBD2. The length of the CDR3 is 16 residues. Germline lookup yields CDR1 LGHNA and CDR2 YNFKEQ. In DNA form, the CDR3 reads TGTGCCAGCAGCATTACTTCTAGCGGGGGGGCGTACGAGCAGCACTTC. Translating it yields CASSITSSGGAYEQHF.

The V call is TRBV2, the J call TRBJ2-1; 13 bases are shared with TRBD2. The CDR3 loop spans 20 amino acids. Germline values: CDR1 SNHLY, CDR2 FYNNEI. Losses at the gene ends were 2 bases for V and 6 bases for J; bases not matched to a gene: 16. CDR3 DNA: TGTGCCAGCAGTGAATTCATCGGACTAGCGGGAGTAGGGAGGGGCAATGAGCAGTTCTTC. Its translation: CASSEFIGLAGVGRGNEQFF.

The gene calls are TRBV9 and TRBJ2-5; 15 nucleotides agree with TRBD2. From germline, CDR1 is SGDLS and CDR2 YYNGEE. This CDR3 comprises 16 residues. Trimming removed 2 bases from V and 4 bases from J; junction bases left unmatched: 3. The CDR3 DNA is TGTGCCAGCAGCGTCTTGGGACTAGCGGGGGGAGAGACCCAGTACTTC. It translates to CASSVLGLAGGETQYF.

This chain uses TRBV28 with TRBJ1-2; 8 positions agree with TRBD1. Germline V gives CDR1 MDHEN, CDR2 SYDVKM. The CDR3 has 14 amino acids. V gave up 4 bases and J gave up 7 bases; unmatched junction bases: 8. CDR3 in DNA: TGTGCCAGCAGTTCCCAACAGGGGGGTCGTGGCTACACCTTC. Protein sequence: CASSSQQGGRGYTF.

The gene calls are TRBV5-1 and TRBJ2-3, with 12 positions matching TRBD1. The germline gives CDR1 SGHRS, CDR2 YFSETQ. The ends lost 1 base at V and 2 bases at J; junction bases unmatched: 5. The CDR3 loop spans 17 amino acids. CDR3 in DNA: TGCGCCAGCAGCTTGTGGGGGACAGGGGGCGACACAGATACGCAGTATTTT. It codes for CASSLWGTGGDTDTQYF. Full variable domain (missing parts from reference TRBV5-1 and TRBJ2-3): KAGVTQTPRYLIKTRGQQVTLSCSPISGHRSVSWYQQTPGQGLQFLFEYFSETQRNKGNFPGRFSGRQFSNSRSEMNVSTLELGDSALYLCASSLWGTGGDTDTQYFGPGTRLTVL.

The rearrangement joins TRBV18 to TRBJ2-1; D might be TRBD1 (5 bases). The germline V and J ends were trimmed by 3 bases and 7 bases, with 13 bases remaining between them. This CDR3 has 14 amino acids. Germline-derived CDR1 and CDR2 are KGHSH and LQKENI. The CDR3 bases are TGTGCCAGCTCACCCGGACAAGGAAGGAATGAGCAGTTCTTC. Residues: CASSPGQGRNEQFF.